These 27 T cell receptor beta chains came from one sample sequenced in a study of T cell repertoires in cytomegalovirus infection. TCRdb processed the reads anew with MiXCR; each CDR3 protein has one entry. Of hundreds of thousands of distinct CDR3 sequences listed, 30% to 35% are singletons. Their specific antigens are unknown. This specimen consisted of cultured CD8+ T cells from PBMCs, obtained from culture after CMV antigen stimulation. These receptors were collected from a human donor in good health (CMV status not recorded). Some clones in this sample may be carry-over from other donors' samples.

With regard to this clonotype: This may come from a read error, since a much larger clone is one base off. CDR3 region: CASSLLGSDQPQHF. CDR3 bases: TGTGCCAGCAGTTTATTGGGGAGCGATCAGCCCCAGCATTTT. The chain couples TRBV27 to TRBJ1-5; no firm D call. Germline values: CDR1 MNHEY, CDR2 SMNVEV (reference sequence). Trimming left V 1 base short and J 5 bases short, with 9 bases between. This CDR3 contains 14 residues.

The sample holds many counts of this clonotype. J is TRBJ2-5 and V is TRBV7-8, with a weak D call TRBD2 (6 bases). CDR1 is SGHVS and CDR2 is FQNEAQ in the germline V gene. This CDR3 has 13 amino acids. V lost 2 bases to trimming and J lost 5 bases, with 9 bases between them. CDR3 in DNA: TGTGCCAGCAGCTTAAAAGGGAGGGAGACCCAGTACTTC. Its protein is CASSLKGRETQYF.

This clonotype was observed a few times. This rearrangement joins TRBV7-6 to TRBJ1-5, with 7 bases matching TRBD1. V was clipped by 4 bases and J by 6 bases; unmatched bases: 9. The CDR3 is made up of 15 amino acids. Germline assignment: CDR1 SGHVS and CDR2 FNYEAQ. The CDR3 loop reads CASSSETGYGQPQHF. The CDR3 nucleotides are TGTGCCAGCAGCTCCGAGACAGGGTACGGTCAGCCCCAGCATTTT.

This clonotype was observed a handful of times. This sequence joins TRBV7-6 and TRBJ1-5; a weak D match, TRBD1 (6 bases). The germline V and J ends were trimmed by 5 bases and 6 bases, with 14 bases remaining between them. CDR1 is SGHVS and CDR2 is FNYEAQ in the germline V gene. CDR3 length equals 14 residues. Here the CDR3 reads CASSKMGTTQPQHF. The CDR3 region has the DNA TGTGCCAGCAGCAAGATGGGGACAACTCAGCCCCAGCATTTT.

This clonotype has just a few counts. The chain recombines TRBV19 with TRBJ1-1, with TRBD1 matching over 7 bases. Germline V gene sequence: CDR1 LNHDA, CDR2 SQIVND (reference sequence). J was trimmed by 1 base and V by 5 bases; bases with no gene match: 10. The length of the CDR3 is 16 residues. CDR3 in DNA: TGTGCCAGTAGTGTCCACAGGGGAACGGGGAACACTGAAGCTTTCTTT. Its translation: CASSVHRGTGNTEAFF.

In DNA form, the CDR3 reads TGTGCCAGCACCACGGTACAGGGAACTAATGAAAAACTGTTTTTT. It yields the protein CASTTVQGTNEKLFF. The chain is built from TRBV7-9 and TRBJ1-4, with D possibly being TRBD1 (6 bases). The CDR3 has 15 amino acids. CDR1 is SEHNR and CDR2 is FQNEAQ in the germline V gene (reference sequence). The V and J ends lost 7 bases and 1 base respectively, with 13 bases between them.

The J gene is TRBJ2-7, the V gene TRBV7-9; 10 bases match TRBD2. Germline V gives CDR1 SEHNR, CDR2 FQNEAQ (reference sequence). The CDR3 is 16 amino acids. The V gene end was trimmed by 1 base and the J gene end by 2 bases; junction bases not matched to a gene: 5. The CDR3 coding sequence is TGTGCCAGCAGCTTAGATTGGACTAGCGGTGCCTACGAGCAGTACTTC. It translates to CASSLDWTSGAYEQYF.

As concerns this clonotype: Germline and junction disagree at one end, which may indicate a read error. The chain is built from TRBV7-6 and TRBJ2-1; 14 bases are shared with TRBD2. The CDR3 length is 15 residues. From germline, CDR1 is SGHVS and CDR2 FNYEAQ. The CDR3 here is CASSSGTSGGDEQFF. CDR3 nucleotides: TGTGCTAGCAGCTCCGGGACTAGCGGGGGCGATGAGCAGTTCTTC.

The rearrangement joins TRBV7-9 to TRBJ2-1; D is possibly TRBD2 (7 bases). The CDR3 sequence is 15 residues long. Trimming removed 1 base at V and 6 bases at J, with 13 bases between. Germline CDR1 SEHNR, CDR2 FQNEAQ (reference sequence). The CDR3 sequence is CASSLEGGTLNEQFF. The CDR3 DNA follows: TGTGCCAGCAGCTTAGAGGGGGGGACCCTCAATGAGCAGTTCTTC.

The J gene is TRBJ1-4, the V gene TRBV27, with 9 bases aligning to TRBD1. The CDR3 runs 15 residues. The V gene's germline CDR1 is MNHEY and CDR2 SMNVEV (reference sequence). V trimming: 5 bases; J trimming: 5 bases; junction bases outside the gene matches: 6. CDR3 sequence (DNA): TGTGCCAGCAGTCTGGGACAGGGTTGGAATGAAAAACTGTTTTTT. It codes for CASSLGQGWNEKLFF.

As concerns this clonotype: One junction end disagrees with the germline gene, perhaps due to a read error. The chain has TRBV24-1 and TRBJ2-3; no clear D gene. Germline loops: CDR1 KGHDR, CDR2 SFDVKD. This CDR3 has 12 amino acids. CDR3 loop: CATSDATMLKSF. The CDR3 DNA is TGTGCCACCAGTGATGCAACAATGCTTAAATCCTTT.

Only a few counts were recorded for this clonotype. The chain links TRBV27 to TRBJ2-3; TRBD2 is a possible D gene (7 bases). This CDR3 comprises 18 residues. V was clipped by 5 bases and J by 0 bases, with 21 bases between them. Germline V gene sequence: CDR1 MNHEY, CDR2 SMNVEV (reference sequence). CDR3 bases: TGTGCCAGCAGTCCCGCCCGCGGGGGCCTTATTAGCACAGATACGCAGTATTTT. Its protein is CASSPARGGLISTDTQYF.

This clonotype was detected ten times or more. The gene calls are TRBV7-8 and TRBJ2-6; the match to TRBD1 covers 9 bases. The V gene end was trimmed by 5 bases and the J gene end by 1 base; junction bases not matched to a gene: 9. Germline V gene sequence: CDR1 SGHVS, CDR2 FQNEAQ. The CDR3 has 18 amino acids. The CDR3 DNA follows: TGTGCCAGCAGCCACCGGGGACAGGGTATTTCTGGGGCCAACGTCCTGACTTTC. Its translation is CASSHRGQGISGANVLTF. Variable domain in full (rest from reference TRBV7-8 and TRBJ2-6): GAGVSQSPRYKVAKRGQDVALRCDPISGHVSLFWYQQALGQGPEFLTYFQNEAQLDKSGLPSDRFFAERPEGSVSTLKIQRTQQEDSAVYLCASSHRGQGISGANVLTFGAGSRLTVL.

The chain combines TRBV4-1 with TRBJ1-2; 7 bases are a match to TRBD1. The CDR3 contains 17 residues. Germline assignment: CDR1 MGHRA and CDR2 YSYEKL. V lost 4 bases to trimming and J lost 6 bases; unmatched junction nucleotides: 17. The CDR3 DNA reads TGCGCCAGCAGCCCCGGCGGCAGGGGGGACCCCTCGGATGGCTACACCTTC. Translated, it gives CASSPGGRGDPSDGYTF.

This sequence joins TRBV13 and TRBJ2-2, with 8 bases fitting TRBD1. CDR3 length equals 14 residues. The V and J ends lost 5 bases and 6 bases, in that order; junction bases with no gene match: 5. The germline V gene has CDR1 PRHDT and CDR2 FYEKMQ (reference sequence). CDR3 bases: TGTGCCAGCAGCCCCAGGGGGCGACCCGGGGAGCTGTTTTTT. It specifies CASSPRGRPGELFF.

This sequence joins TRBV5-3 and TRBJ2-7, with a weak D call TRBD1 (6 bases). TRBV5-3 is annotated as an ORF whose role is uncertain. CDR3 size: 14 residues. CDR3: CASSLGAAPYEQYV. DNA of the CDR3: TGTGCCAGCAGCTTGGGGGCGGCCCCATACGAGCAGTACGTC.

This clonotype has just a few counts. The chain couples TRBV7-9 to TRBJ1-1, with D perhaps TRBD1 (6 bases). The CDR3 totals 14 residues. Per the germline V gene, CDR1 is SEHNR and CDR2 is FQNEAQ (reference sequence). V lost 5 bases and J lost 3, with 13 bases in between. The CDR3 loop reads CASSRPPGDTEAFF. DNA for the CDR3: TGTGCCAGCAGCCGACCGCCAGGGGACACTGAAGCTTTCTTT. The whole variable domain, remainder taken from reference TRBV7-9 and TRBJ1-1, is DTGVSQNPRHKITKRGQNVTFRCDPISEHNRLYWYRQTLGQGPEFLTYFQNEAQLEKSRLLSDRFSAERPKGSFSTLEIQRTEQGDSAMYLCASSRPPGDTEAFFGQGTRLTVV.

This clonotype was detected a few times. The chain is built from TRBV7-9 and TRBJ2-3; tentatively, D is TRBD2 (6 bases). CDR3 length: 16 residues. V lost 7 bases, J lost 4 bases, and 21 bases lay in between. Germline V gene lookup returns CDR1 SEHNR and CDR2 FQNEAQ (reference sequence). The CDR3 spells CASTRDFARAADTQYF. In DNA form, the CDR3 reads TGTGCCAGCACCCGGGACTTTGCCCGTGCTGCAGATACGCAGTATTTT.

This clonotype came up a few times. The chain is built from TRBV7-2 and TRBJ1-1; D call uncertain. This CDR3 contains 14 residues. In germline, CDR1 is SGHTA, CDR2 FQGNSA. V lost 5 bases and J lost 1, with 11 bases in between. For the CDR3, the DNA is TGTGCCAGCAGCACCCTTGCAGGGAACACTGAAGCTTTCTTT. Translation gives CASSTLAGNTEAFF.

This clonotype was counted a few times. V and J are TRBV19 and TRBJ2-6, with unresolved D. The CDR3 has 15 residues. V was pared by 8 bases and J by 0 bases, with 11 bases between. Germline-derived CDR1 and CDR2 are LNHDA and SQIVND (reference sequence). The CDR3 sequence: CASASRPSGANVLTF. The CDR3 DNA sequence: TGTGCCAGTGCCTCCAGGCCCTCTGGGGCCAACGTCCTGACTTTC.

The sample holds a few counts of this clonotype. The CDR3 bases are TGCAGCGCGGGACCATCACCCCCCACAGATACGCAGTATTTT. Translating it yields CSAGPSPPTDTQYF. The rearrangement joins TRBV29-1 to TRBJ2-3; D tentatively fits TRBD1 or TRBD2 (5 bases each). The CDR3 loop spans 14 amino acids. Germline-derived CDR1 and CDR2 are SQVTM and ANQGSEA. The germline V and J ends were trimmed by 7 bases and 2 bases, with 16 bases remaining between them.

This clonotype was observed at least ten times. CDR3 DNA sequence: TGTGCCAGCAGCTCACAGGGATATGAGCAGTTCTTC. It encodes CASSSQGYEQFF. J is TRBJ2-1 and V is TRBV7-6; tentatively, D is TRBD1 (6 bases). The germline V gene encodes CDR1 SGHVS and CDR2 FNYEAQ. Trimming left V 4 bases short and J 8 bases short, with 9 bases between. This CDR3 contains 12 residues.

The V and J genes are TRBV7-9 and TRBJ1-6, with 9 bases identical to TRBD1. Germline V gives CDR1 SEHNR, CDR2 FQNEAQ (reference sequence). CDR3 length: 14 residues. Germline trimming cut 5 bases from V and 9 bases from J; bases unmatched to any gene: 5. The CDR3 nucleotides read TGTGCCAGCAGCGAGGGACAGGGAGGTTCACCCCTCCACTTT. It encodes CASSEGQGGSPLHF. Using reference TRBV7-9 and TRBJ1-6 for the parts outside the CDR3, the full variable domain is DTGVSQNPRHKITKRGQNVTFRCDPISEHNRLYWYRQTLGQGPEFLTYFQNEAQLEKSRLLSDRFSAERPKGSFSTLEIQRTEQGDSAMYLCASSEGQGGSPLHFGNGTRLTVT.

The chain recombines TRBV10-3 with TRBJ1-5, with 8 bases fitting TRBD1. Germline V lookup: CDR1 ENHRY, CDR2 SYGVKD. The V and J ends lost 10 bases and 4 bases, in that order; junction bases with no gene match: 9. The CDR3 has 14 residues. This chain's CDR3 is CATGTGDTNQPQHF. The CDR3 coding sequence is TGTGCCACTGGGACAGGAGATACGAATCAGCCCCAGCATTTT.

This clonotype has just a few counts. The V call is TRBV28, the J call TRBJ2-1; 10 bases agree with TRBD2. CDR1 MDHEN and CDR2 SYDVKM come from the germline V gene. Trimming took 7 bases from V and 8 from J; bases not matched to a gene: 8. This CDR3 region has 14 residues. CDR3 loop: CASTKAGGIDEQFF. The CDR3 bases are TGTGCCAGCACCAAAGCGGGGGGGATCGATGAGCAGTTCTTC.

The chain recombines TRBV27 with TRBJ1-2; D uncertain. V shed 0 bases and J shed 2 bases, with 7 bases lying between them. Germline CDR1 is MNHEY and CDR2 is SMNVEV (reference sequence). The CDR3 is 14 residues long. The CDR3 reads CASSLSSVNYGYTF. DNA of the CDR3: TGTGCCAGCAGTTTATCGTCAGTAAACTATGGCTACACCTTC.

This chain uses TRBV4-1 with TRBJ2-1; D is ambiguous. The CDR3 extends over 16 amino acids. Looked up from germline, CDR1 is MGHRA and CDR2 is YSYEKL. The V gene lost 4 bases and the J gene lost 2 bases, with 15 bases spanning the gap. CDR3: CASSRIGPSPYNEQFF. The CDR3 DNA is TGCGCCAGCAGCCGCATAGGGCCATCCCCCTACAATGAGCAGTTCTTC.